This T cell receptor beta chain was found in a study of cytomegalovirus exposure and HLA in healthy donors. Findings and caveats of the study: Earlier analysis yielded a pattern in which most TCR beta V segments were productive about 87% or about 30% of the time.

Points on this clone: Antigen unknown.

13 Jbeta primers and 60 Vbeta primers were used for the PCR. This table comes from immunoSEQ multiplex PCR, and its TCRdb copy is limited to in-frame clones, with some not included. The table records approximately 58,000 clones, around 83% of them present only once. V lost 5 bases, J lost 2 bases, and 10 bases stayed unmatched. This CDR3 has 17 amino acids. Looked up from germline, CDR1 is SQVTM and CDR2 is ANQGSEA. V and J are TRBV29-1 and TRBJ2-3, with 13 nucleotides matching TRBD2. The specimen was PBMCs. The receptor comes from a man aged 25-45 years in good health and CMV-seronegative. In nucleotides, the CDR3 is TGCAGCGTTATCCCGGGACTAGCGGGGAGGTTCACAGATACGCAGTATTTT. Its protein is CSVIPGLAGRFTDTQYF.